These 14 T cell receptor beta chains came from one sample sequenced in a study of OX40 agonist ivuxolimab in advanced cancers. Assay: immunoSEQ multiplex PCR; the TCRdb copy retains only in-frame clones and omits some. Of over 150,000 clones in the sample, approximately 94% were seen once. Sample: CD4+ or CD8+ T cells sorted from blood, taken in a trial of the OX40 agonist ivuxolimab. The receptors come from an adult with an advanced solid tumor such as melanoma, head and neck, liver or kidney cancer.

V and J are TRBV7-9 and TRBJ1-5; 8 nucleotides agree with TRBD1. The V segment lost 0 bases and the J segment 10 bases; nucleotides outside the gene matches: 8. The CDR3 is 15 amino acids. Germline assignment: CDR1 SEHNR and CDR2 FQNEAQ (reference sequence). CDR3: CASSLATGEEKPQHF. CDR3 sequence (DNA): TGTGCCAGCAGCTTAGCGACAGGGGAGGAGAAACCCCAGCATTTT.

The chain employs TRBV5-4 and TRBJ2-7, with 9 bases aligning to TRBD1. The CDR3 is made up of 13 amino acids. The germline V gene encodes CDR1 SGHNT and CDR2 YYREEE (reference sequence). V lost 4 bases to trimming and J lost 4 bases; unmatched junction nucleotides: 3. The CDR3 nucleotides are TGTGCCAGCAGCCGACAGGGGGTATACGAGCAGTACTTC. Residues: CASSRQGVYEQYF.

The chain combines TRBV6-6 with TRBJ2-5, with 10 bases identical to TRBD2. Trimming cost V 6 bases and J 4 bases; bases outside gene matches: 8. From germline, CDR1 is MNHNY and CDR2 SVGAGI (reference sequence). The CDR3 loop spans 15 amino acids. Here the CDR3 reads CASSNLAGAGETQYF. The CDR3, as DNA: TGTGCCAGCAGCAACCTAGCGGGGGCGGGAGAGACCCAGTACTTC.

The CDR3 region has the DNA TGTGCCTGGAGTGAGGGACTAGCGGGAGGGCCTGGGACAGATACGCAGTATTTT. This encodes CAWSEGLAGGPGTDTQYF. The rearrangement joins TRBV30 to TRBJ2-3; TRBD2 matches at 16 bases. This CDR3 has 18 residues. Germline V gives CDR1 GTSNPN, CDR2 SVGIG (reference sequence). J gave up 3 bases and V 1 base, and 7 bases lay outside the gene matches. Based on the CDR3 plus reference TRBV30 and TRBJ2-3, the full variable domain is SQTIHQWPATLVQPVGSPLSLECTVEGTSNPNLYWYRQAAGRGLQLLFYSVGIGQISSEVPQNLSASRPQDRQFILSSKKLLLSDSGFYLCAWSEGLAGGPGTDTQYFGPGTRLTVL.

The rearrangement joins TRBV11-2 to TRBJ1-1; a possible D gene is TRBD1 (5 bases). Trimming removed 3 bases from V and 6 bases from J, with 17 bases in between. Germline V gene sequence: CDR1 SGHAT, CDR2 FQNNGV. This CDR3 is built from 15 residues. CDR3 coding DNA: TGTGCCAGCAGCTTGGGCGTCAGGACCAGGGCTGAAGCTTTCTTT. Translated: CASSLGVRTRAEAFF.

V is TRBV5-1 and J is TRBJ2-7; D is ambiguous. V was shortened by 4 bases and J by 3 bases, with 11 bases between the two germline ends. The CDR3 spans 13 residues. The germline V gene encodes CDR1 SGHRS and CDR2 YFSETQ. The CDR3 loop reads CASSRRQDYEQYF. CDR3 nucleotides: TGCGCCAGCAGCCGCCGACAAGACTACGAGCAGTACTTC.

The V gene is TRBV5-1, the J gene TRBJ1-6, with D maybe TRBD1 (5 bases). The CDR3 loop spans 18 amino acids. V dropped 2 bases and J dropped 7 bases, with 22 bases sitting between them. Germline values: CDR1 SGHRS, CDR2 YFSETQ. CDR3 region: CASSFLLQGMGTNSPLHF. CDR3 nucleotide sequence: TGCGCCAGCAGCTTTCTTCTTCAGGGAATGGGCACGAATTCACCCCTCCACTTT.

This chain joins TRBV21-1 and TRBJ1-1; the table's D call, TRBD1, has no DNA check behind it. TRBV21-1 is recorded as a pseudogene. The CDR3 consists of 14 residues. The CDR3 loop reads CASSKPQGVPEAFF. CDR3 sequence (DNA): TGTGCCAGCAGCAAACCACAGGGGGTGCCTGAAGCTTTCTTT.

The V call is TRBV7-2, the J call TRBJ1-1; D may be TRBD1 (5 bases). The CDR3 runs 16 residues. CDR1 and CDR2 (germline): SGHTA, FQGNSA. Trimming left V 5 bases short and J 1 base short, with 17 bases between. CDR3 sequence (DNA): TGTGCCAGCAGCCCACAACCTCCGGGGACGAACACTGAAGCTTTCTTT. Protein: CASSPQPPGTNTEAFF.

V gene TRBV7-9 combines with J gene TRBJ1-1; D is unclear. Germline values: CDR1 SEHNR, CDR2 FQNEAQ (reference sequence). With 3 bases removed from V and 1 base from J, the gap between germline ends came to 6 bases. The CDR3 is 13 amino acids. The CDR3 region has the DNA TGTGCCAGCAGCTTCCAGGAGAACACTGAAGCTTTCTTT. Translated: CASSFQENTEAFF.

V gene TRBV6-5 combines with J gene TRBJ1-1; 7 bases are a match to TRBD1. The germline gives CDR1 MNHEY, CDR2 SVGAGI. The CDR3 runs to 15 residues. Losses at the gene ends were 0 bases for V and 2 bases for J; bases not matched to a gene: 3. The CDR3 DNA reads TGTGCCAGCAGTTACTCGGGACAGATAAACACTGAAGCTTTCTTT. Amino acids: CASSYSGQINTEAFF.

The chain carries TRBV10-2 and TRBJ1-6; D not resolved. This CDR3 is 13 amino acids long. Germline CDR1 and CDR2: WSHSY and SAAADI. Trimming took 3 bases from V and 9 from J, leaving 9 bases between them. CDR3 sequence (DNA): TGCGCCAGCAGTGACCATTCGGGTTCACCCCTCCACTTT. The encoded protein is CASSDHSGSPLHF.

A word on this clone: The sample contains more than one DNA sequence encoding this CDR3. The chain carries TRBV18 and TRBJ2-5, with no clear D. The CDR3 runs 12 residues. V lost 2 bases and J 4 bases, leaving 5 bases between the germline ends. Germline V gives CDR1 KGHSH, CDR2 LQKENI. CDR3 nucleotides: TGTGCCAGCTCACCAGGGGTAGAGACCCAGTACTTC. Translated, it gives CASSPGVETQYF.

The chain employs TRBV9 and TRBJ2-5; D not resolved. The germline V gene has CDR1 SGDLS and CDR2 YYNGEE. V lost 3 bases and J lost 7, with 10 bases in between. There are 12 residues in the CDR3. CDR3 loop: CASSEYMGTQYF. The CDR3 DNA is TGTGCCAGCAGCGAATACATGGGGACCCAGTACTTC.